This TCR beta chain was profiled in a study of blood T cell repertoires in COVID-19. For the study at large: Sources were T cells, B-cell-depleted T cells, or PBMCs; the material itself was cDNA or gDNA.

J gave up 2 bases and V 5 bases, and 9 bases lay outside the gene matches. Looked up from germline, CDR1 is SGHTA and CDR2 is FQGTGA. The CDR3 runs to 18 residues. Authors' analysis steps: Reference gene primer amplification gave nucleated cell count estimates. The repertoire was sequenced with immunoSEQ multiplex PCR; TCRdb's copy has only in-frame clones and lacks some. V and J calls plus clone size are reproduced from that table; the DNA served to infer D and trimming. The data show a few hundred thousand clones, approximately 80% seen once. The sample comprised peripheral blood. The receptor comes from a man aged 55-75 years with acute or convalescent COVID-19. The chain links TRBV7-3 to TRBJ2-3, with TRBD2 identical over 14 bases. The CDR3 is CASSVTSGRAGVTDTQYF. CDR3 bases: TGTGCCAGCAGCGTGACTAGCGGGAGGGCGGGAGTCACAGATACGCAGTATTTT.